Shown below are 5 T cell receptor beta chains from a single sample sequenced in a study of CD8 T cells in ankylosing spondylitis (TCRdb year 2017). The library came from 5' RACE. Sequencing relied on an Illumina HiSeq 2500. The public sequencing data were trimmed at Q25 with fastp and processed into clonotypes with MiXCR by TCRdb, which kept only in-frame beta chains. When rows share a CDR3 protein, they turn into one entry using the most common DNA and genes. Present in this sample are 130,000 or so distinct CDR3 sequences, approximately 10% of which were seen just once. Over 4% of the sample is in the top ten clones. The source material was blood, either unsorted or a sorted T cell fraction (not recorded which). These TCRs come from a female donor with ankylosing spondylitis or in good health (not recorded which).

The rearrangement links TRBV7-9 to TRBJ2-1; a weak D match, TRBD1 (6 bases). This CDR3 is built from 13 residues. Trimming removed 2 bases at V and 8 bases at J, with 10 bases between. Germline loops: CDR1 SEHNR, CDR2 FQNEAQ (reference sequence). CDR3 sequence: CASSLPSGDEQFF. Here the CDR3 DNA reads TGTGCCAGCAGCTTACCGTCAGGGGATGAGCAGTTCTTC.

CDR3 loop: CASSWDGQNTEAFF. In nucleotides, the CDR3 is TGCGCCAGCAGCTGGGACGGGCAGAACACTGAAGCTTTCTTT. The chain couples TRBV5-1 to TRBJ1-1; D is possibly TRBD1 (5 bases). Germline V lookup: CDR1 SGHRS, CDR2 YFSETQ. The CDR3 has 14 amino acids. Trimming removed 3 bases at V and 1 base at J, with 10 bases between.

Points on this clonotype: A much larger clone sits a single nucleotide away, making a read error possible. V gene TRBV12-3 or TRBV12-4 combines with J gene TRBJ1-2, with TRBD1 as a possible D gene (5 bases). Trimming took 5 bases from V and 6 from J, leaving 16 bases between them. This CDR3 has 14 amino acids. CDR3 DNA sequence: TGTGCCAGCAGTCCCCGGGACCAGATTGATGGCTACACCTTC. Protein: CASSPRDQIDGYTF.

The table lists this clonotype with many counts. The CDR3 sequence: CAISVSRQGLNYGYTF. CDR3 nucleotide sequence: TGTGCCATCAGTGTCAGTCGTCAAGGGCTTAACTATGGCTACACCTTC. The chain carries TRBV10-3 and TRBJ1-2; no reliable D call. CDR1 is ENHRY, CDR2 SYGVKD, per germline. V was cut by 4 bases and J by 1 base, with 16 bases left in between. This CDR3 comprises 16 residues.

Many counts were recorded for this clonotype. This chain joins TRBV30 and TRBJ2-1; D is perhaps TRBD2 (6 bases). V dropped 1 base and J dropped 5 bases, with 6 bases sitting between them. The CDR3 is 12 amino acids. Germline CDR1 is GTSNPN and CDR2 is SVGIG (reference sequence). CDR3 amino acids: CAWSGGDNEQFF. CDR3 coding DNA: TGTGCCTGGAGTGGGGGGGACAATGAGCAGTTCTTC.